The present T cell receptor (beta chain) was sequenced within a study of T cell responses to AZD1222 COVID-19 vaccine. The germline V and J ends were trimmed by 3 bases and 8 bases, with 15 bases remaining between them. This CDR3 has 15 amino acids. Per germline, CDR1 KGHDR and CDR2 SFDVKD. TCRdb's table, derived via immunoSEQ multiplex PCR, lists solely in-frame clones and lacks some. The sample lists roughly 160,000 clones; just over 90% were seen once. About this clone: The antigen is undetermined.

General observations from the study: Across spike, vaccine-associated CD4 TCRs were found, dominant at 160-218 and 743-854. A rise in Spike-specific TCR breadth and depth followed two AZD1222 doses.

The sequencing here drew on peripheral blood, taken on day 0 of MenACWY control vaccination. The J gene is TRBJ1-4, the V gene TRBV24-1, with D perhaps matching TRBD1 (5 bases). The clonotype was recovered from an adult in good health. This chain's CDR3 is CATSDPRDAGEKLFF. In DNA form, the CDR3 reads TGTGCCACCAGTGATCCACGTGACGCAGGGGAAAAACTGTTTTTT.